Listed below are T cell receptor beta chains from one sample, sequenced in a study of T cell changes during pregnancy in multiple sclerosis. TCRdb's table, derived via immunoSEQ multiplex PCR, lists solely in-frame clones and lacks some. The sample carries 40,000 or so clones, 90% recorded once. The sequences come from peripheral blood, collected in the third trimester of pregnancy. These receptors were collected from a female donor in good health, enrolled as a control in a pregnancy study. Both conserved end residues are part of each CDR3.

TRBV9	TRBJ2-3	CASSLGTPGTQYF
TRBV6-1	TRBJ2-7	CASSDRPGGYEQYF
TRBV6-5	TRBJ1-3	CASSYGGYSGNTIYF
TRBV6-4	TRBJ2-3	CASSPTSGGASDTQYF
TRBV5-6	TRBJ1-2	CASTLSSDRIIQSGYTF
TRBV18	TRBJ1-1	CASSPLPGNTEAFF
TRBV5-1	TRBJ1-1	CASSGIGANTEAFF
TRBV10-3	TRBJ1-1	CAISEVANTEAFF
TRBV2	TRBJ1-5	CASKTQGAGQPQHF
TRBV30	TRBJ2-2	CAWSVLWGLKTGELFF
TRBV9	TRBJ2-1	CASSDRSTGGADYNEQFF
TRBV29-1	TRBJ2-3	CSSRSGGTDTQYF
TRBV6-5	TRBJ1-6	CASSRQGAANSPLHF
TRBV7-3	TRBJ2-1	CASSRIAGSSYNEQFF
TRBV19	TRBJ2-7	CASSIGQLYEQYF
TRBV7-2	TRBJ2-5	CASTKGGALTGETQYF
TRBV10-3	TRBJ1-5	CAISEHRGVNQPQHF
TRBV29-1	TRBJ2-7	CSGGQGAGYEQYF
TRBV7-9	TRBJ1-3	CASSHGQSGNTIYF
TRBV30	TRBJ2-7	CAWSLTSGSGYEQYF
TRBV5-1	TRBJ2-7	CASSLEGTEVDEQYF
TRBV19	TRBJ1-2	CASSPRTGDYGYTF
TRBV18	TRBJ2-2	CASSPPGGAKRNTGELFF
TRBV5-4	TRBJ1-4	CASSRGQGAGEKLFF
TRBV6-4	TRBJ2-2	CASSDGRRGAPGELFF
TRBV9	TRBJ2-5	CASSPGLAGAETQYF
TRBV15	TRBJ2-7	CATSRGRESDEQYF
TRBV5-1	TRBJ1-6	CASSLRTGEVRSPLHF
TRBV27	TRBJ1-1	CASSSTGMNTEAFF
TRBV29-1	TRBJ2-7	CSVVGGTGPYEQYF
TRBV6-6	TRBJ2-5	CASRDRGRGETQYF
TRBV7-3	TRBJ2-1	CASSLLGGEQFF
TRBV10-1	TRBJ2-3	CASSESERKRTDTQYF
TRBV23-1	TRBJ2-6	CASSPGTASGANVLTF
TRBV11-2	TRBJ2-1	CASSLRRGGEQFF
TRBV30	TRBJ1-5	CAWSVSGGNQPQHF
TRBV9	TRBJ2-7	CASSVQGSSSYEQYF
TRBV6-1	TRBJ1-1	CASSRDRQNTEAFF
TRBV7-9	TRBJ1-3	CASSLGSGGGRTGNTIYF
TRBV6-6	TRBJ2-7	CASSYSGLGYEQYF
TRBV9	TRBJ2-5	CASSLQGEETQYF
TRBV18	TRBJ2-7	CASGGGSGGSSYEQYF
TRBV6-1	TRBJ2-2	CASSEPPGGNTGELFF
TRBV7-9	TRBJ1-6	CASSSTGQGANSPLHF
TRBV27	TRBJ2-1	CASVDRTTEQFF
TRBV25-1	TRBJ1-1	CASSESGYLAFF
TRBV6-1	TRBJ1-3	CASSEGLSGYTIYF
TRBV28	TRBJ1-6	CASSSTLWRDSPLHF
TRBV7-2	TRBJ2-7	CASSPDGWTGRDEQYF
TRBV4-2	TRBJ1-1	CASSQDGRGAATEAFF
TRBV7-3	TRBJ2-5	CASSLAGTSGRETQYF
TRBV9	TRBJ2-2	CASSAEGKLGELFF
TRBV30	TRBJ1-5	CAWSYLDQPQHF
TRBV4-1	TRBJ2-5	CASSPLAGAGQETQYF
TRBV27	TRBJ1-2	CASSFDRDWDGYTF
TRBV27	TRBJ2-2	CASSLLGQGADGELFF
TRBV5-1	TRBJ2-5	CASSSGQEETQYF